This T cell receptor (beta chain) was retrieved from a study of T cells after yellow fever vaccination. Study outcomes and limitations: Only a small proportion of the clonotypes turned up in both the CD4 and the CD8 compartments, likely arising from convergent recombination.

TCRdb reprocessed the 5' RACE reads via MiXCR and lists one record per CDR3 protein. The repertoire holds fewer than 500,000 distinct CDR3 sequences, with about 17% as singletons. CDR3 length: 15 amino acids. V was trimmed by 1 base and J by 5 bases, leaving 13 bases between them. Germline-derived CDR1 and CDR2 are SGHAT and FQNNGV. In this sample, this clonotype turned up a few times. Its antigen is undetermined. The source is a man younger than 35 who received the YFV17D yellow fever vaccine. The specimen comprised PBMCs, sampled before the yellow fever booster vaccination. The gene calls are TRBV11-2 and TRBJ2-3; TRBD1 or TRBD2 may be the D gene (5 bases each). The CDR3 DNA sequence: TGTGCCAGCAGCTTAGGTCTTGGGGGACGAGATACGCAGTATTTT. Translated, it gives CASSLGLGGRDTQYF.